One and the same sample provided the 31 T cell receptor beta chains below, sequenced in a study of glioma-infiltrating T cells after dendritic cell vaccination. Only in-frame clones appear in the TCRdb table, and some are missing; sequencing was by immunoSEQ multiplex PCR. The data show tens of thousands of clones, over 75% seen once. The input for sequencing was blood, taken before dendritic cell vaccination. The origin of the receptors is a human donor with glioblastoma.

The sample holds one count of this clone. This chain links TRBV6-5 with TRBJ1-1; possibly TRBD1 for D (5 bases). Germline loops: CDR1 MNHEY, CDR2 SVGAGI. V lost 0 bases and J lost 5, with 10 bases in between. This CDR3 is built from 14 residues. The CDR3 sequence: CASSYSNSGTEAFF. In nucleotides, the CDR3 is TGTGCCAGCAGTTACTCGAACTCAGGGACTGAAGCTTTCTTT.

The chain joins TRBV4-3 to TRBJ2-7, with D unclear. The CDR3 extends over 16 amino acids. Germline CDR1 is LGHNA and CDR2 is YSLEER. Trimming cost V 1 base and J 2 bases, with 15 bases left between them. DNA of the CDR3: TGCGCCAGCAGCCAAGGGGTGGTGGGCTCGGCCTACGAGCAGTACTTC. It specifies CASSQGVVGSAYEQYF.

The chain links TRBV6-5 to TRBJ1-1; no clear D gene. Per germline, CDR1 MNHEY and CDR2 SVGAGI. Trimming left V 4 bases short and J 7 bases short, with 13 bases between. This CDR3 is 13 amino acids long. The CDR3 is CASSSTGANEAFF. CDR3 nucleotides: TGTGCCAGCAGTTCGACGGGAGCCAATGAAGCTTTCTTT.

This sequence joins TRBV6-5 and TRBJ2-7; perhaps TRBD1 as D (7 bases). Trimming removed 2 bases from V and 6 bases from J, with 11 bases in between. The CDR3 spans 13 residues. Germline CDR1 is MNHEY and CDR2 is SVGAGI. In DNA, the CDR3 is TGTGCCAGCAGTTACGATCAGGGGGGCGAGCAGTACTTC. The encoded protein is CASSYDQGGEQYF.

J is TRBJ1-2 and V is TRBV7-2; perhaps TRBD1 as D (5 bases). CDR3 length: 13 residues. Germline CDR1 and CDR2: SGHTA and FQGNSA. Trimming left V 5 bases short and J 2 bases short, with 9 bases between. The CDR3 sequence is CASSPDRNYGYTF. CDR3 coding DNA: TGTGCCAGCAGCCCCGACAGAAACTATGGCTACACCTTC.

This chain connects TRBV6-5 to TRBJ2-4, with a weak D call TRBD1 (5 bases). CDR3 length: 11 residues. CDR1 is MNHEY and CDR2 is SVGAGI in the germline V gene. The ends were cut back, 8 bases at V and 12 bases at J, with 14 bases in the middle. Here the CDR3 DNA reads TGTGCCAGCCTAAGGGGTGTTCATCAGTACTTC. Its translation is CASLRGVHQYF.

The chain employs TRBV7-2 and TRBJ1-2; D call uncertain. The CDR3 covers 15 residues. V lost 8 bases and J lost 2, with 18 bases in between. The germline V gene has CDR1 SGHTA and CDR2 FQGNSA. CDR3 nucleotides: TGTGCCAGCGGCCCCCGGGGTACTGTGAACTATGGCTACACCTTC. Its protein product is CASGPRGTVNYGYTF.

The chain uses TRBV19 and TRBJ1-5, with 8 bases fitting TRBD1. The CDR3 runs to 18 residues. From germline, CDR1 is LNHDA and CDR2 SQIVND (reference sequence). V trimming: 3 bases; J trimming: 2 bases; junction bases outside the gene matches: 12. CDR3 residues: CASSIQTVSGQGNQPQHF. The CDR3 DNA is TGTGCCAGTAGTATCCAAACCGTATCGGGACAGGGCAATCAGCCCCAGCATTTT.

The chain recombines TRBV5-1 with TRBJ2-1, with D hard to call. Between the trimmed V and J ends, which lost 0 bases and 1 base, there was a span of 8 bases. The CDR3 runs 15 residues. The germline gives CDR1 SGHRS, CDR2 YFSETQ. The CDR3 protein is CASSLDASSYNEQFF. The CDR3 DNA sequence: TGCGCCAGCAGCTTGGATGCCAGTTCCTACAATGAGCAGTTCTTC.

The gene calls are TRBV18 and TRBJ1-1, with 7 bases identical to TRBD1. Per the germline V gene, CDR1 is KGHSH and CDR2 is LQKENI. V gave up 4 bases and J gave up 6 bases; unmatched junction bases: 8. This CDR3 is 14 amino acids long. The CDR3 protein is CASSQNTGDAEAFF. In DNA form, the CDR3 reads TGTGCCAGCTCACAAAACACAGGGGACGCTGAAGCTTTCTTT.

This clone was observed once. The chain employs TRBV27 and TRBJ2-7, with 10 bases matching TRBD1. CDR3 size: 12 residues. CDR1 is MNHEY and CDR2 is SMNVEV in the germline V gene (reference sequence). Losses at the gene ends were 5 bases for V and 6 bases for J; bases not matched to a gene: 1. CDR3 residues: CASSRQGAEQYF. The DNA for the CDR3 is TGTGCCAGCAGTCGACAGGGGGCCGAGCAGTACTTC.

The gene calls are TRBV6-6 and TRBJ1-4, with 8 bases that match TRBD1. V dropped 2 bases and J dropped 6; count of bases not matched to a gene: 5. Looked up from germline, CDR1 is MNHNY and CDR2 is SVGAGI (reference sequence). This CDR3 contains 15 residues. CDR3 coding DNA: TGTGCCAGCAGTTACGTGGACAGGGTTTATGAAAAACTGTTTTTT. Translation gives CASSYVDRVYEKLFF.

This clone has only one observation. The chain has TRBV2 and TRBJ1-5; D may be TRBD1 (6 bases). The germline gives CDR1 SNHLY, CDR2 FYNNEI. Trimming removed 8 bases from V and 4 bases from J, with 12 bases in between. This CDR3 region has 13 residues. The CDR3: CASGGQSNQPQHF. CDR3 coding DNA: TGTGCCAGCGGAGGACAGTCGAATCAGCCCCAGCATTTT.

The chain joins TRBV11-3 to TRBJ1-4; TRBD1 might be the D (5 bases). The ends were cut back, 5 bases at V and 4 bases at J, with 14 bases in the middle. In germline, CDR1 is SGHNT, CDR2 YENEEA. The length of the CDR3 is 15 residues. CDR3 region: CASSVGGAFNEKLFF. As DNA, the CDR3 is TGTGCCAGCAGCGTAGGCGGGGCTTTTAATGAAAAACTGTTTTTT.

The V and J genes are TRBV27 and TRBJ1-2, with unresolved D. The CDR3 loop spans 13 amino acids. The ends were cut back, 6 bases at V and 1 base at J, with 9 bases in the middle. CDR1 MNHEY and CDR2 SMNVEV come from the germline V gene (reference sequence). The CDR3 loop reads CASRLTGNYGYTF. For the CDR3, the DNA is TGTGCCAGCAGGCTGACGGGTAACTATGGCTACACCTTC.

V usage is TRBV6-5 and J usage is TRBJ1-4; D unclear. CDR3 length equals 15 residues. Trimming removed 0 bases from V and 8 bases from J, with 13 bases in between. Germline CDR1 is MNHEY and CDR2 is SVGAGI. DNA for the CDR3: TGTGCCAGCAGTTACTCTGGAGGGTCGGGGGAAAAACTGTTTTTT. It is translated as CASSYSGGSGEKLFF.

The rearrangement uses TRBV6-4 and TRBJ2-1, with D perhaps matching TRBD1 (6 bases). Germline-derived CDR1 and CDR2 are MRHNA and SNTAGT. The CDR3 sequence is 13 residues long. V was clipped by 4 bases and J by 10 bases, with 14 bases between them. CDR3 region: CASSATGGWEQFF. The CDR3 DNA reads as TGTGCCAGCAGTGCGACAGGAGGATGGGAGCAGTTCTTC.

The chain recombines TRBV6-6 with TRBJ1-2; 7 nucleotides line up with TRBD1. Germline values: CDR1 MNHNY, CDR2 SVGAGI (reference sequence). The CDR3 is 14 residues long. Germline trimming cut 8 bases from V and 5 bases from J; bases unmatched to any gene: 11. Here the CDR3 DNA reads TGTGCCAGCTGCCCGGGACAGTATATTTATGGCTACACCTTC. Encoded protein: CASCPGQYIYGYTF.

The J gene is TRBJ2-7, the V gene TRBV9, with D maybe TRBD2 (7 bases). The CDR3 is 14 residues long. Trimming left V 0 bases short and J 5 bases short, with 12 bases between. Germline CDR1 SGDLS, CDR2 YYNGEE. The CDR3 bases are TGTGCCAGCAGCGTAGGGGGAGGGGGAAACGAGCAGTACTTC. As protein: CASSVGGGGNEQYF.

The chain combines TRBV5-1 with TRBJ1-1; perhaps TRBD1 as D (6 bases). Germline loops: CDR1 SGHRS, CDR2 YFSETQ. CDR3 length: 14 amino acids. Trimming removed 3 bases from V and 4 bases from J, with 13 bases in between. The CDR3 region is CASSSQQGPTEAFF. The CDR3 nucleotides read TGCGCCAGCAGCTCTCAACAGGGACCCACTGAAGCTTTCTTT.

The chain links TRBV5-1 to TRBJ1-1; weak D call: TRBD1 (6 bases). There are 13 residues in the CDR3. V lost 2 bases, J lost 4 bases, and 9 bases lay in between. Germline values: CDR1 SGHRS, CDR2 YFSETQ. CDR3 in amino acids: CASSLGGGTEAFF. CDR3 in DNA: TGCGCCAGCAGCTTAGGGGGGGGCACTGAAGCTTTCTTT.

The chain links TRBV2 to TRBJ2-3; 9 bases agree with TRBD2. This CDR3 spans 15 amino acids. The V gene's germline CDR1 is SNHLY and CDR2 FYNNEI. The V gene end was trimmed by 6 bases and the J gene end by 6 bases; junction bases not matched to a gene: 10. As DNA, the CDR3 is TGTGCCAGCAGGGAAAATCTAGCGGGGCCTGATACGCAGTATTTT. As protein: CASRENLAGPDTQYF.

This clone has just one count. This chain's CDR3 is CASSLTGINTGELFF. The CDR3 DNA follows: TGTGCCAGCAGCTTGACAGGGATTAACACCGGGGAGCTGTTTTTT. This chain uses TRBV7-8 with TRBJ2-2, with 7 positions matching TRBD1. From germline, CDR1 is SGHVS and CDR2 FQNEAQ. This CDR3 spans 15 amino acids. The trim removed 3 bases at V and 2 bases at J, leaving 3 bases unmatched.

CDR3 DNA sequence: TGTGCCAGCGGAGACAGGGGGCGGCTGGATGAAAAACTGTTTTTT. Its protein product is CASGDRGRLDEKLFF. The V and J genes are TRBV6-5 and TRBJ1-4, with 10 bases aligning to TRBD1. The J segment lost 6 bases and the V segment lost 8 bases, leaving 9 bases of the junction unmatched. Germline lookup yields CDR1 MNHEY and CDR2 SVGAGI. The CDR3 loop spans 15 amino acids.

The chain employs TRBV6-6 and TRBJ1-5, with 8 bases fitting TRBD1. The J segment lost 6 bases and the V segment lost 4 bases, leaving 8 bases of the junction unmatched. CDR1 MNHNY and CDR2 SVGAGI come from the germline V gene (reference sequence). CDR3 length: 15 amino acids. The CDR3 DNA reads TGTGCCAGCAGTTCCCTAGGACAGGGAACTCAGCCCCAGCATTTT. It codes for CASSSLGQGTQPQHF.

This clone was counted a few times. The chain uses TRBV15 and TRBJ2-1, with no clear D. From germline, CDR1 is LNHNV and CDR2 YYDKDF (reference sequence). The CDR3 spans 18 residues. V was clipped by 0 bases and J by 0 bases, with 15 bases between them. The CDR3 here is CATSRDWFMMSSYNEQFF. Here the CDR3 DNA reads TGTGCCACCAGCAGAGATTGGTTTATGATGAGCTCCTACAATGAGCAGTTCTTC.

The CDR3 DNA reads TGTGCCAGCAGTTTGGGACAGGGTATTGATGGCTACACCTTC. It yields the protein CASSLGQGIDGYTF. The rearrangement uses TRBV2 and TRBJ1-2; TRBD1 aligns across 9 bases. Germline lookup yields CDR1 SNHLY and CDR2 FYNNEI. Germline trimming cut 5 bases from V and 6 bases from J; bases unmatched to any gene: 7. This CDR3 region has 14 residues. Looking up the rest from reference TRBV2 and TRBJ1-2 gives the full variable domain: EPEVTQTPSHQVTQMGQEVILRCVPISNHLYFYWYRQILGQKVEFLVSFYNNEISEKSEIFDDQFSVERPDGSNFTLKIRSTKLEDSAMYFCASSLGQGIDGYTFGSGTRLTVV.

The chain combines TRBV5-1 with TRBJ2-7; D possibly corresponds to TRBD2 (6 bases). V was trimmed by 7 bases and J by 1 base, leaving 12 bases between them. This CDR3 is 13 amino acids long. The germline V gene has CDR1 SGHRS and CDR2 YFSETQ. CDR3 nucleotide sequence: TGCGCCAGCCGACCCCGGGGGTCCTACGAGCAGTACTTC. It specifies CASRPRGSYEQYF.

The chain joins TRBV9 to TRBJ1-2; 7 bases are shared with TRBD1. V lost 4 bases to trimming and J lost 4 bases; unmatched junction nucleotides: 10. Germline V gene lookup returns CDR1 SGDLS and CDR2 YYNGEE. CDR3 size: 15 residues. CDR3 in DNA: TGTGCCAGCAGCCCATCCAGACAGGGAAGCTATGGCTACACCTTC. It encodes CASSPSRQGSYGYTF.

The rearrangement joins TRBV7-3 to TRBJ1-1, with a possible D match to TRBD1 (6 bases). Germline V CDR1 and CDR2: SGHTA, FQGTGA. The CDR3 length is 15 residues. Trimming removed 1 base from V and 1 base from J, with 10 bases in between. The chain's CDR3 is CASSLSAGANTEAFF. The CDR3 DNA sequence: TGTGCCAGCAGCTTAAGCGCAGGGGCGAACACTGAAGCTTTCTTT.

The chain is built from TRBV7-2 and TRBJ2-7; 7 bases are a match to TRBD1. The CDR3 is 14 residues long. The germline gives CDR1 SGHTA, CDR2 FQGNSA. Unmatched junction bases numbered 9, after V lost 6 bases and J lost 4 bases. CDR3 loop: CASRRQGDSYEQYF. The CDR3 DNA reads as TGTGCCAGCAGACGACAGGGTGATAGTTACGAGCAGTACTTC.